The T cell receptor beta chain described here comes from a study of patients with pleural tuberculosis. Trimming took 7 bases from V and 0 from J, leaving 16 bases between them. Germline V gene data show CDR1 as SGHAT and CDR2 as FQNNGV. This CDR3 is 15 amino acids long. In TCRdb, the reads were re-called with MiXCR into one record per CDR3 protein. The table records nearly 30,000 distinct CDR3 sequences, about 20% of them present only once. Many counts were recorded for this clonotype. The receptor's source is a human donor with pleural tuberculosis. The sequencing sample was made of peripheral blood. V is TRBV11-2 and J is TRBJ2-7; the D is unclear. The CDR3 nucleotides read TGTGCCAGCAAACCCATCAGAACGAGCTCCTACGAGCAGTACTTC. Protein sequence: CASKPIRTSSYEQYF.